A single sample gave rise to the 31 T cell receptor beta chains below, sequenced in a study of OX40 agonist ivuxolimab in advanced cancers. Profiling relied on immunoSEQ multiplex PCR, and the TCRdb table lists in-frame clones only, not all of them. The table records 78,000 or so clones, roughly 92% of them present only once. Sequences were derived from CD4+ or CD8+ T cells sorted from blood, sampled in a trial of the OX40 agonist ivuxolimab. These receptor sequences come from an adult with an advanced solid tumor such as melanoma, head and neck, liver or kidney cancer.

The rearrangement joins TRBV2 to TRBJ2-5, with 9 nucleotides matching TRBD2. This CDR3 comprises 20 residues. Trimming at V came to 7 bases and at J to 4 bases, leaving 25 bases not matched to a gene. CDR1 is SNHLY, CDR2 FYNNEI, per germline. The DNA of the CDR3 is TGTGCCAGCAAGTGGCCGCGGTTTGGAGGCGGCGGGAGGGGGGCAGAGACCCAGTACTTC. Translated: CASKWPRFGGGGRGAETQYF. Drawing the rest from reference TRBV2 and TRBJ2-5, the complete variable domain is EPEVTQTPSHQVTQMGQEVILRCVPISNHLYFYWYRQILGQKVEFLVSFYNNEISEKSEIFDDQFSVERPDGSNFTLKIRSTKLEDSAMYFCASKWPRFGGGGRGAETQYFGPGTRLLVL.

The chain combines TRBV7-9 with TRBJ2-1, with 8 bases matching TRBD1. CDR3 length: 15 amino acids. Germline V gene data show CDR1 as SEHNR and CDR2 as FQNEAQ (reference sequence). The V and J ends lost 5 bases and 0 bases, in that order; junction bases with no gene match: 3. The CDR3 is CASSRTGGSYNEQFF. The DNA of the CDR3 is TGTGCCAGCAGCCGAACAGGGGGCTCCTACAATGAGCAGTTCTTC.

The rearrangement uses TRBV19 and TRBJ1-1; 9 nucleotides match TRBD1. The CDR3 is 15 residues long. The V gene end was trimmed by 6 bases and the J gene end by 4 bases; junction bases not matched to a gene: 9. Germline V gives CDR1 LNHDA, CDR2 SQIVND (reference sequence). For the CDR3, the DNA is TGTGCCAGTAGGGGACAGGGAAGTTCGGGCACTGAAGCTTTCTTT. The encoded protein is CASRGQGSSGTEAFF.

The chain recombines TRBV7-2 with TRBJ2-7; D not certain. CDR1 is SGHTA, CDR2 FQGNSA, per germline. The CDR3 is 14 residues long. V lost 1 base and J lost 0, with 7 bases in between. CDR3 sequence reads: CASSLGRSSYEQYF. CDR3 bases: TGTGCCAGCAGCTTAGGGCGGAGCTCCTACGAGCAGTACTTC.

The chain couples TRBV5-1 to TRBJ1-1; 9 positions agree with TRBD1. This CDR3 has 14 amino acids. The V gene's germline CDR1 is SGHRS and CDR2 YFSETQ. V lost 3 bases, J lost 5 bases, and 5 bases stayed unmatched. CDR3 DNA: TGCGCCAGCAGCTCGACAGGGGGTCGAACTGAAGCTTTCTTT. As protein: CASSSTGGRTEAFF.

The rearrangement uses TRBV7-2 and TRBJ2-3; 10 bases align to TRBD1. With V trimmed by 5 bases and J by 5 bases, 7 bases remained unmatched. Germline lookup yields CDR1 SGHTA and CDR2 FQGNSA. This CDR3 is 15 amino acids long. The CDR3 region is CASSPVRTGGDTQYF. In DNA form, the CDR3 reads TGTGCCAGCAGCCCGGTTAGGACAGGGGGAGATACGCAGTATTTT.

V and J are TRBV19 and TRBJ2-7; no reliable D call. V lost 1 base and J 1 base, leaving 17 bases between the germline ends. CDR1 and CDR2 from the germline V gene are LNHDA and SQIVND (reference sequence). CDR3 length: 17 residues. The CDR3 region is CASSIGGSRIGSYEQYF. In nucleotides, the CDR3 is TGTGCCAGTAGTATAGGAGGTTCCAGGATAGGGTCCTACGAGCAGTACTTC.

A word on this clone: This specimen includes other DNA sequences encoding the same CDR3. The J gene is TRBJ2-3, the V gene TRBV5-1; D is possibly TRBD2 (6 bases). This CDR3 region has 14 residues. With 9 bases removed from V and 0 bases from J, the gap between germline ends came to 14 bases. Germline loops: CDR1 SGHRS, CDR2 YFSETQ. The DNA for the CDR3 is TGCGCCACCGGACCCGGGACTAGCACAGATACGCAGTATTTT. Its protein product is CATGPGTSTDTQYF.

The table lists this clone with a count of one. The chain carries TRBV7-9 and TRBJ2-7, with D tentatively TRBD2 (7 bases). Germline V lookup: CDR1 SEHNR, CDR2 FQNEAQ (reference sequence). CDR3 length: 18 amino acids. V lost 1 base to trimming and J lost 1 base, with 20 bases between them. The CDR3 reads CASSLEGGSFGPSYEQYF. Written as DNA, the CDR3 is TGTGCCAGCAGCTTAGAGGGGGGGTCGTTTGGGCCGTCCTACGAGCAGTACTTC.

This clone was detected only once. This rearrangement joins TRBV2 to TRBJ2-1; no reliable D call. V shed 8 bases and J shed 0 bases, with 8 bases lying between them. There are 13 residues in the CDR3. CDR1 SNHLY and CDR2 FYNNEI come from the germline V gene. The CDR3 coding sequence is TGTGCCAGCCTACTTAGCTCCTACAATGAGCAGTTCTTC. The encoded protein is CASLLSSYNEQFF.

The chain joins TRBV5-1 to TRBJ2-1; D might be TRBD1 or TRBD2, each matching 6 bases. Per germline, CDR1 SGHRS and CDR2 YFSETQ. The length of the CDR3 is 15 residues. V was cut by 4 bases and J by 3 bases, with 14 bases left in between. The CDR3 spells CASSGGGTGYNEQFF. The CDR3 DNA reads TGCGCCAGCAGCGGAGGGGGAACGGGCTACAATGAGCAGTTCTTC.

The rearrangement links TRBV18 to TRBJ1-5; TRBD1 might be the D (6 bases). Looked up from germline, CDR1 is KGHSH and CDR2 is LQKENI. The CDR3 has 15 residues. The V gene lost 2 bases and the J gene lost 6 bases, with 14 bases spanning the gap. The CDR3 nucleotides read TGTGCCAGCTCACCAAGGAACAGGGTGGGTCAGCCCCAGCATTTT. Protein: CASSPRNRVGQPQHF.

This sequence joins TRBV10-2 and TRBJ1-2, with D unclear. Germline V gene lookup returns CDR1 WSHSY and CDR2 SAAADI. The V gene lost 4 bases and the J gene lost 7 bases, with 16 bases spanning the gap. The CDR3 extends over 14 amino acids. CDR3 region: CASSAWTLRGGYTF. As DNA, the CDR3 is TGCGCCAGCAGTGCCTGGACCCTGCGTGGTGGCTACACCTTC.

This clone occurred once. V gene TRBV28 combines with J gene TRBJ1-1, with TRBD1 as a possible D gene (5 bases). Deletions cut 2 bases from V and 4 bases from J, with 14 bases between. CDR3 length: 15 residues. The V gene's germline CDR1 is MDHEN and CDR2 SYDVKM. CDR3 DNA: TGTGCCAGCAGTTTAGGGGGAGCAGGGAGCACTGAAGCTTTCTTT. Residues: CASSLGGAGSTEAFF.

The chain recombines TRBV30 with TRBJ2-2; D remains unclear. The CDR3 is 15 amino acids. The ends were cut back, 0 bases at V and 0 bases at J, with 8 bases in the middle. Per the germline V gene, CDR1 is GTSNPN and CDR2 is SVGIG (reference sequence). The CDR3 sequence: CAWSVSGTNTGELFF. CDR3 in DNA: TGTGCCTGGAGTGTTTCTGGAACGAACACCGGGGAGCTGTTTTTT. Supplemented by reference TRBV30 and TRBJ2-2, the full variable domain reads SQTIHQWPATLVQPVGSPLSLECTVEGTSNPNLYWYRQAAGRGLQLLFYSVGIGQISSEVPQNLSASRPQDRQFILSSKKLLLSDSGFYLCAWSVSGTNTGELFFGEGSRLTVL.

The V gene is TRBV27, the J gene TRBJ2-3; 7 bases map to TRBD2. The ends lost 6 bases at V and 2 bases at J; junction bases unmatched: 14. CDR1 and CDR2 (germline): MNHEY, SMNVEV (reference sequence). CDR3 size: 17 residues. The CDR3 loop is CASSPILATWNTDTQYF. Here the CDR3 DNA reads TGTGCCAGCAGCCCAATACTAGCGACCTGGAACACAGATACGCAGTATTTT.

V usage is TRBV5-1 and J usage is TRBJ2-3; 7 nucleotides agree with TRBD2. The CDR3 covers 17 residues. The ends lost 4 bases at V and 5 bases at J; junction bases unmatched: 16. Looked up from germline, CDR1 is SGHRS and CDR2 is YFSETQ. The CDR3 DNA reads TGCGCCAGCAGCCTAGGCGGGGCGGGAGAGGTGAAAGATACGCAGTATTTT. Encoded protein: CASSLGGAGEVKDTQYF.

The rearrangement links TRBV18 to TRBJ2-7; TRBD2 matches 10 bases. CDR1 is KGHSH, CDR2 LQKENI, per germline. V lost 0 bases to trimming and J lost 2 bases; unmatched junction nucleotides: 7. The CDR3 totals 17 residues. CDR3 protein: CASSPPVSGRKAYEQYF. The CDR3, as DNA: TGTGCCAGCTCACCACCGGTTAGCGGGAGGAAAGCCTACGAGCAGTACTTC.

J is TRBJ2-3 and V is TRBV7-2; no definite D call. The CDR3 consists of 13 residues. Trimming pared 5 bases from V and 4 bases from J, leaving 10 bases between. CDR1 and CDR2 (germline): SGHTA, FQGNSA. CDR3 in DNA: TGTGCCAGCAGCCCCCCCGCCGCAGATACGCAGTATTTT. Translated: CASSPPAADTQYF.

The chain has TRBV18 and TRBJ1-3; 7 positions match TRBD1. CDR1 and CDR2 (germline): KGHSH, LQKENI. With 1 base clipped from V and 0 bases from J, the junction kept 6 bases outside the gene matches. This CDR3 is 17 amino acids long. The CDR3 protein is CASSPQQTGASGNTIYF. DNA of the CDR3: TGTGCCAGCTCACCACAGCAAACAGGGGCCTCTGGAAACACCATATATTTT. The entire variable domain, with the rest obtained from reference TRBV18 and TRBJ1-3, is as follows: NAGVMQNPRHLVRRRGQEARLRCSPMKGHSHVYWYRQLPEEGLKFMVYLQKENIIDESGMPKERFSAEFPKEGPSILRIQQVVRGDSAAYFCASSPQQTGASGNTIYFGEGSWLTVV.

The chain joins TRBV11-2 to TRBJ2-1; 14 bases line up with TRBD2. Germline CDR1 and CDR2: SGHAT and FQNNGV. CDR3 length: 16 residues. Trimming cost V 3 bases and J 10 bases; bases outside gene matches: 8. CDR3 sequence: CASSFLGTSGRGEQFF. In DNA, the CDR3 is TGTGCCAGCAGCTTCCTCGGGACTAGCGGGAGAGGAGAGCAGTTCTTC. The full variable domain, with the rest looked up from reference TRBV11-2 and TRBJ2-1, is EAGVAQSPRYKIIEKRQSVAFWCNPISGHATLYWYQQILGQGPKLLIQFQNNGVVDDSQLPKDRFSAERLKGVDSTLKIQPAKLEDSAVYLCASSFLGTSGRGEQFFGPGTRLTVL.

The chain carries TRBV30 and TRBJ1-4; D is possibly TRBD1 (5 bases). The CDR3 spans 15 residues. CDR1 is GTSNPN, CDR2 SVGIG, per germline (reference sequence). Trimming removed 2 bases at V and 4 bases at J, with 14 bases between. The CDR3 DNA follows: TGTGCCTGGAGTCCCCAGGGTCTGCGTAATGAAAAACTGTTTTTT. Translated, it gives CAWSPQGLRNEKLFF.

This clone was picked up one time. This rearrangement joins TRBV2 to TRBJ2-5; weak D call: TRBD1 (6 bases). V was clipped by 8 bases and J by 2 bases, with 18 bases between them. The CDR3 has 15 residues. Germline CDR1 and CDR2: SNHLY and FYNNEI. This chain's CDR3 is CASGPQGTPQETQYF. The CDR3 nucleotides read TGTGCCAGCGGTCCCCAGGGGACCCCTCAAGAGACCCAGTACTTC.

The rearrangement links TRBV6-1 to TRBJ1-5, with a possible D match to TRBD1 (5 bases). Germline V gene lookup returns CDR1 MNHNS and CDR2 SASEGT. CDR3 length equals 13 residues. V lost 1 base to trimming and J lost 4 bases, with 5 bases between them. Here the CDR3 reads CASSEGGNQPQHF. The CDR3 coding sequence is TGTGCCAGCAGTGAAGGGGGGAATCAGCCCCAGCATTTT.

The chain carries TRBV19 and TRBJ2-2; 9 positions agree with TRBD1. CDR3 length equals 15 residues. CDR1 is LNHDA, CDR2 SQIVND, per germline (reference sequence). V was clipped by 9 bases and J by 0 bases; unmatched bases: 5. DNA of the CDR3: TGTGCCAGCGCTACAGGGGGCTCGAACACCGGGGAGCTGTTTTTT. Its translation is CASATGGSNTGELFF.

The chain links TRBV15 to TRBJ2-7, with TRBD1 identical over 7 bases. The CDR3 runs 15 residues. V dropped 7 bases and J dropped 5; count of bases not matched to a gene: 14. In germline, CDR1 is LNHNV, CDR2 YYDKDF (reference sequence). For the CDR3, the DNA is TGTGCCACCACCCGGATAGAGACAGGGCGGGACGAGCAGTACTTC. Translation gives CATTRIETGRDEQYF.

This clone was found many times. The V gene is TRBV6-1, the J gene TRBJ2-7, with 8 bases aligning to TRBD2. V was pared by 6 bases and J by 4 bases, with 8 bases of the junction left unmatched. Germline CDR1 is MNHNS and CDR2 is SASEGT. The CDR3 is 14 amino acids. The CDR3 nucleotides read TGTGCCAGCAGGGGGACTAGTGATTTATACGAGCAGTACTTC. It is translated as CASRGTSDLYEQYF.

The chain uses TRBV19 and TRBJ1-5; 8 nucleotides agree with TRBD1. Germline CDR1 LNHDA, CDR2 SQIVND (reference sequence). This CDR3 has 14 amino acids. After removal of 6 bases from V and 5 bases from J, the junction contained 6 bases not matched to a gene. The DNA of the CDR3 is TGTGCCAGTAGAGACAGGGGAGGGGATCAGCCCCAGCATTTT. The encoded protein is CASRDRGGDQPQHF.

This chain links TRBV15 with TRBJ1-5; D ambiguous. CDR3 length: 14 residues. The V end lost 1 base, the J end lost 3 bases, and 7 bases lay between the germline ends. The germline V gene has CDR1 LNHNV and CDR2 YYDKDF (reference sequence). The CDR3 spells CATSRGIINQPQHF. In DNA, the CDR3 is TGTGCCACCAGCAGAGGAATTATCAATCAGCCCCAGCATTTT. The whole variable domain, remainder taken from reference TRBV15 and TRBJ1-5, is DAMVIQNPRYQVTQFGKPVTLSCSQTLNHNVMYWYQQKSSQAPKLLFHYYDKDFNNEADTPDNFQSRRPNTSFCFLDIRSPGLGDTAMYLCATSRGIINQPQHFGDGTRLSIL.

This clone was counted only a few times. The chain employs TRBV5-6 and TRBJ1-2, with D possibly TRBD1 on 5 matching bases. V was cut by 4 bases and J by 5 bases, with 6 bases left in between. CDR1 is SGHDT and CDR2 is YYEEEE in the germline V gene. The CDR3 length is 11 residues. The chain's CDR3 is CASSPGYGYTF. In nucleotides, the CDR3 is TGTGCCAGCAGCCCAGGGTATGGCTACACCTTC.

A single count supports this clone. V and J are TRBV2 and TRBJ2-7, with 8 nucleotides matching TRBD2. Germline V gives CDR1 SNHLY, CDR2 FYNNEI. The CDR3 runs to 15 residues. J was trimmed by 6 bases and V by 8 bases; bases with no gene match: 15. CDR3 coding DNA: TGTGCCAGCCACAGGCTAGATAGCGGGAACTCCGAGCAGTACTTC. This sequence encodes CASHRLDSGNSEQYF.